Listed below are T cell receptor beta chains from one sample, sequenced in a study of blood T cell repertoires in COVID-19. Repertoires were generated with immunoSEQ multiplex PCR, while TCRdb's copy carries only in-frame clones and drops some. Among over 200,000 clones listed, approximately 87% were seen once. Sequenced input: peripheral blood. The receptors derive from a woman aged 50 to 60 with acute or convalescent COVID-19. Both conserved end residues are part of each CDR3. The D gene is left open where the match is weak. Clone size is shown for a subset of rows, as once, few, many or a class of expanded clone.

CDR3 protein	CDR3 DNA	clone size	D gene	J gene	V gene	CDR3 length
CTSSPQGGAGLFF	TGTACCAGCAGCCCACAGGGGGGGGCGGGGCTGTTTTTT	.	.	TRBJ2-2	TRBV7-2	13
CSARLGYEQYF	TGCAGTGCTAGACTAGGCTACGAGCAGTACTTC	.	.	TRBJ2-7	TRBV20-1	11
CASSERTGHQPQHF	TGTGCCAGCAGTGAGAGGACAGGCCATCAGCCCCAGCATTTT	few	TRBD1	TRBJ1-5	TRBV2	14
CASSLNTDTQYF	TGCGCCAGCAGCCTTAACACAGATACGCAGTATTTT	.	.	TRBJ2-3	TRBV4-1	12
CSVRGQAGGYTF	TGCAGCGTTAGGGGACAGGCGGGTGGCTACACCTTC	.	TRBD1	TRBJ1-2	TRBV29-1	12
CSASETRSSPLHF	TGCAGTGCTAGTGAAACTCGGTCCTCACCCCTCCACTTT	few	.	TRBJ1-6	TRBV20-1	13
CATSRGGGGGNTIYF	TGTGCCACCAGCAGAGGAGGGGGCGGTGGAAACACCATATATTTT	.	TRBD1	TRBJ1-3	TRBV15	15
CASSRGQGAYEQYF	TGTGCCAGCAGTAGGGGACAGGGGGCCTACGAGCAGTACTTC	.	TRBD1	TRBJ2-7	TRBV6-5	14
CASSLIGGYYGYTF	TGTGCCAGCAGTTTAATCGGGGGATACTATGGCTACACCTTC	.	.	TRBJ1-2	TRBV27	14
CASSPNQGAVDQPQHF	TGTGCCAGCTCACCAAATCAGGGGGCGGTCGATCAGCCCCAGCATTTT	.	TRBD1	TRBJ1-5	TRBV18	16
CASSQDRGVHGYTF	TGTGCCAGCAGTCAGGACAGGGGAGTACATGGCTACACCTTC	.	TRBD1	TRBJ1-2	TRBV28	14
CASSPGLAGANEQYF	TGTGCCAGCTCCCCCGGACTAGCGGGAGCCAACGAGCAGTACTTC	.	TRBD2	TRBJ2-7	TRBV18	15
CASSHPGQGSYEQYF	TGTGCCAGTAGTCACCCAGGACAGGGATCCTACGAGCAGTACTTC	.	TRBD1	TRBJ2-7	TRBV19	15
CASSQYYPGTPEETQYF	TGCGCCAGCAGCCAATACTATCCCGGGACACCCGAAGAGACCCAGTACTTC	.	.	TRBJ2-5	TRBV4-3	17
CATSDGTSGSSLETQYF	TGTGCCACCAGTGATGGGACTAGCGGGAGTTCCCTGGAGACCCAGTACTTC	.	TRBD2	TRBJ2-5	TRBV24-1	17
CASSPRGLVEQYF	TGTGCCAGCAGTCCCCGGGGACTCGTCGAGCAGTACTTC	.	.	TRBJ2-7	TRBV6-5	13
CASSLDGSGLKNIQYF	TGTGCCAGCAGTTTAGATGGGTCGGGGTTGAAAAACATTCAGTACTTC	.	.	TRBJ2-4	TRBV28	16